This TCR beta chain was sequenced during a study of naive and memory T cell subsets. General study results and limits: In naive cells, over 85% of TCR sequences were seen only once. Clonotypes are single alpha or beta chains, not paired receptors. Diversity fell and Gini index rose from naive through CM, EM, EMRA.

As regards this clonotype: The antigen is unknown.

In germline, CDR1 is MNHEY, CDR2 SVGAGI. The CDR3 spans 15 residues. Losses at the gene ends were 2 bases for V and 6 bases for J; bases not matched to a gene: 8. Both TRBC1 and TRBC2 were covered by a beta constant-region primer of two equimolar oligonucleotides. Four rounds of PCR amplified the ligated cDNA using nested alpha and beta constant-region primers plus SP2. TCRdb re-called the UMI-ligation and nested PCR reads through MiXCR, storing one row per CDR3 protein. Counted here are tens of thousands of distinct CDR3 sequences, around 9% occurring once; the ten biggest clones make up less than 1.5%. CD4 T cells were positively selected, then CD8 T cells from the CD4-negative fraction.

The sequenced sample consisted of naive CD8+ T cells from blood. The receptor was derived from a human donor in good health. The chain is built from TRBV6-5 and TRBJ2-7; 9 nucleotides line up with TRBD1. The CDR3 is CASSYNPGQGSEQYF. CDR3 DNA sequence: TGTGCCAGCAGTTACAACCCCGGACAGGGGAGCGAGCAGTACTTC.